This T cell receptor beta chain was observed in a study of cytomegalovirus exposure and HLA in healthy donors. On this clone itself: Its cognate antigen is unknown.

The PCR was carried out with 60 Vbeta primers and 13 Jbeta primers. Produced via immunoSEQ multiplex PCR; TCRdb's table is partial and in-frame only. The profile shows fewer than 200,000 clones, about 90% of them singletons. Samples came from healthy bone marrow donors. The CDR3 is made up of 15 amino acids. J was trimmed by 4 bases and V by 0 bases; bases with no gene match: 4. Germline CDR1 SGHRS, CDR2 YFSETQ. General study results and limits: Evidence from a later analysis indicated that most CMV-associated TCR beta chains looked HLA-restricted. Roughly even sequencing depth across donors was the assumption behind the presence/absence analyses. A later analysis linked a missense variant in DCLRE1C to the trimming of TCR beta V and J genes.

The clonotype originates from a girl less than two years old in good health and CMV-seronegative. Sequenced material: PBMCs. The V gene is TRBV5-1, the J gene TRBJ2-7, with 10 nucleotides matching TRBD2. The CDR3: CASSLGAGGFYEQYF. CDR3 in DNA: TGCGCCAGCAGCTTGGGAGCGGGAGGGTTTTACGAGCAGTACTTC.